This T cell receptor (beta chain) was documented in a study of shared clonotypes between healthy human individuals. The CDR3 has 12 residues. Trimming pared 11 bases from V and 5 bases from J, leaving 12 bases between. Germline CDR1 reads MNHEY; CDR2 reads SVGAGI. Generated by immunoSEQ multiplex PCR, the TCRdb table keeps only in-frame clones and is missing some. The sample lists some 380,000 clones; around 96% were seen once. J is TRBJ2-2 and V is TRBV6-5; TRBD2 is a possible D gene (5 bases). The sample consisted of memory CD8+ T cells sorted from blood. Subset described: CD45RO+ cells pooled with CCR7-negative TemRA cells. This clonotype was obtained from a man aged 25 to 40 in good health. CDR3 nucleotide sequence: TGTGCCGGACGAACGGGAACCGGGGAGCTGTTTTTT. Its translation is CAGRTGTGELFF.